This TCR beta chain comes out of a study of T cells after yellow fever vaccination. Germline V gene data show CDR1 as SQVTM and CDR2 as ANQGSEA. V was clipped by 4 bases and J by 3 bases; unmatched bases: 3. There are 14 residues in the CDR3. From the 5' RACE reads, TCRdb called clonotypes with MiXCR, one entry per CDR3 protein. The sample has just under 600,000 distinct CDR3 sequences; about 13% are singletons. In its sample, this clonotype was seen many times. The sample consisted of PBMCs, taken on the day of the yellow fever booster vaccination. The receptor's source is a man younger than 45 who received the YFV17D yellow fever vaccine. The J gene is TRBJ2-7, the V gene TRBV29-1, with 13 bases aligning to TRBD2. The CDR3 spells CSVGTSGSRYEQYF. Here the CDR3 DNA reads TGCAGCGTTGGGACTAGCGGGAGTCGCTACGAGCAGTACTTC.